This T cell receptor beta chain was identified in a study of long-term antiretroviral therapy in people with HIV. At the survey level, the v3.0 immunoSEQ assay was run. Here immunoSEQ multiplex PCR was the method, and the copy in TCRdb shows in-frame clones only, minus some. The top ten clones hold 2.2% of a sample with under 50,000 clones, 94% of them seen once. Regarding the study as a whole: Collection spanned 2004 to 2017; ART regimens may be less effective than current ones. The data indicate that diversity increased after ART but remained below transplant donor controls.

This clone was seen just once. Its target is not known. Losses at the gene ends were 0 bases for V and 10 bases for J; bases not matched to a gene: 5. Germline V gene sequence: CDR1 SGDLS, CDR2 YYNGEE. This CDR3 is 15 amino acids long. The material sequenced was unsorted PBMCs, taken around 9 years after starting antiretroviral therapy. The origin of this receptor is a man aged 30 to 45 with HIV. The chain combines TRBV9 with TRBJ2-1, with TRBD2 matching over 12 bases. This CDR3 is CASSVGTSGVGEQFF. The CDR3 region has the DNA TGTGCCAGCAGCGTAGGGACTAGCGGGGTGGGGGAGCAGTTCTTC.